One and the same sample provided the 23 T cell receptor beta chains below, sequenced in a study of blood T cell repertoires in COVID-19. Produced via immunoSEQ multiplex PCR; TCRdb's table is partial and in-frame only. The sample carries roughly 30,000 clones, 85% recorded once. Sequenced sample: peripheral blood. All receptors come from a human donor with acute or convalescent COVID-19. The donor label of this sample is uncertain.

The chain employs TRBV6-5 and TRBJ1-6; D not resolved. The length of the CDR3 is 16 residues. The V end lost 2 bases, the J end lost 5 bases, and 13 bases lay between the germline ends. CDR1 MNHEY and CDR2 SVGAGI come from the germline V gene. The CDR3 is CASSYDRRENNSPLHF. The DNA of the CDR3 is TGTGCCAGCAGTTACGATCGACGGGAAAATAATTCACCCCTCCACTTT.

CDR3 DNA sequence: TGTGCCAGCAGGCTAGCGGGGGGGCTCAATGAGCAGTTCTTC. Protein sequence: CASRLAGGLNEQFF. The chain employs TRBV11-1 and TRBJ2-1; 12 bases fit TRBD2. V was pared by 6 bases and J by 6 bases, with 3 bases of the junction left unmatched. This CDR3 region has 14 residues. Germline V gene lookup returns CDR1 SGHAT and CDR2 FQDESV (reference sequence).

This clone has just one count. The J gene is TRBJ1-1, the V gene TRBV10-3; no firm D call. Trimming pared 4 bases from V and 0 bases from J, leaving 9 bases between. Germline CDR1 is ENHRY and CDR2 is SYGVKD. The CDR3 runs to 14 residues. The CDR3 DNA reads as TGTGCCATCAGTGGGCGAGAGGTGAACACTGAAGCTTTCTTT. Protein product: CAISGREVNTEAFF.

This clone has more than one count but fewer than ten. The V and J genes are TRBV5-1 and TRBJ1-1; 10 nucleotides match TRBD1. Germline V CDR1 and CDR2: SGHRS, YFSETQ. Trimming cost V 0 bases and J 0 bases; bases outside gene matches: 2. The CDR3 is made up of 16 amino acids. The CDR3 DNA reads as TGCGCCAGCAGCTTGGGACAGGGGGCTGTGAACACTGAAGCTTTCTTT. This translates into CASSLGQGAVNTEAFF.

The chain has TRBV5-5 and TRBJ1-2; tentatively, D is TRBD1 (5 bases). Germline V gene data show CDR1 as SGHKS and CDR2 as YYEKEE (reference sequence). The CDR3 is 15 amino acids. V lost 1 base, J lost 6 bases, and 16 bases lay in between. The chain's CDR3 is CASSLISEGRDGYTF. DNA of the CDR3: TGTGCCAGCAGCTTGATTTCTGAGGGGAGGGATGGCTACACCTTC.

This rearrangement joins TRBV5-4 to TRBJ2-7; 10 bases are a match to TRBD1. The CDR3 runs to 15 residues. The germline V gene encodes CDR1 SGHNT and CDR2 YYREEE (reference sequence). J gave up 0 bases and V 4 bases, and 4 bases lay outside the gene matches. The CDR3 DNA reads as TGTGCCAGCAGCACCGGGACAGGGGTCTCCTACGAGCAGTACTTC. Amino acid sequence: CASSTGTGVSYEQYF.

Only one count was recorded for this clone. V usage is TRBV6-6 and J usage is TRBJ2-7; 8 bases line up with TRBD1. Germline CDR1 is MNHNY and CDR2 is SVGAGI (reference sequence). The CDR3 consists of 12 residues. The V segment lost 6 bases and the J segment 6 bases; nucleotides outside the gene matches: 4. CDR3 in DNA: TGTGCCAGCAGCCGACAGGGGTCCGAGCAGTACTTC. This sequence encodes CASSRQGSEQYF.

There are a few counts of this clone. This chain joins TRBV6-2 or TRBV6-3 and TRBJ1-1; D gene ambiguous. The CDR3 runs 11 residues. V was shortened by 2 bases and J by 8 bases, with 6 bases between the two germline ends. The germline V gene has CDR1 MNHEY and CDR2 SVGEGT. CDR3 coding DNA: TGTGCCAGCAGTTACATCGGGGAAGCTTTCTTT. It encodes CASSYIGEAFF.

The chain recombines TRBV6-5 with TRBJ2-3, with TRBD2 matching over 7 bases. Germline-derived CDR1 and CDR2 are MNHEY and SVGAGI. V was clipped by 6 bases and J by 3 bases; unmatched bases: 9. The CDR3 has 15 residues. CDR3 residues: CASSLQAGRTDTQYF. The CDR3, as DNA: TGTGCCAGCAGCCTCCAAGCGGGGAGGACAGATACGCAGTATTTT.

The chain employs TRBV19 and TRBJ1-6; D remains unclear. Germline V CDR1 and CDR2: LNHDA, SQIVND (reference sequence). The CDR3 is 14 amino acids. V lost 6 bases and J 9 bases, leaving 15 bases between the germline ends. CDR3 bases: TGTGCCAGTAGAGGAGGTACTAGAGGTTCACCCCTCCACTTT. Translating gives CASRGGTRGSPLHF.

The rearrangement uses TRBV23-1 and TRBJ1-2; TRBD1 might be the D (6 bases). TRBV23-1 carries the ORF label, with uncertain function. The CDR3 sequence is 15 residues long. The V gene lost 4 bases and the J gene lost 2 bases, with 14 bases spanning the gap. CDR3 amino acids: CASSPPGRGNYGYTF. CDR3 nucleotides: TGCGCCAGCAGTCCACCCGGGAGGGGGAACTATGGCTACACCTTC.

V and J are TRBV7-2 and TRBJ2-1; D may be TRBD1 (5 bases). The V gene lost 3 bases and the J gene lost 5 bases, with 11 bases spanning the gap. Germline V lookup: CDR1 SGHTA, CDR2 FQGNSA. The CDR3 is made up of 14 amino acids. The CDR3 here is CASSLAGWNNEQFF. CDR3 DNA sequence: TGTGCCAGCAGCTTGGCAGGGTGGAACAATGAGCAGTTCTTC.

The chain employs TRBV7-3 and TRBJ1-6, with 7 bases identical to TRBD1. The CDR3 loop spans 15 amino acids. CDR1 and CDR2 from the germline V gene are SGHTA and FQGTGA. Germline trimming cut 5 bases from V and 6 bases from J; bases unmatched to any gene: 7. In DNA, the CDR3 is TGTGCCAGCAGCCCAGGGACAGCTCTTAATTCACCCCTCCACTTT. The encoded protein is CASSPGTALNSPLHF.

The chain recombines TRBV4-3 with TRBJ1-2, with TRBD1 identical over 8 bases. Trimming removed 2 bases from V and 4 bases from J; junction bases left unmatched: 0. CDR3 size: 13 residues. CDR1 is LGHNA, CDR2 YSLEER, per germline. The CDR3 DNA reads TGCGCCAGCAGCCAAACAGGGGGCTATGGCTACACCTTC. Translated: CASSQTGGYGYTF.

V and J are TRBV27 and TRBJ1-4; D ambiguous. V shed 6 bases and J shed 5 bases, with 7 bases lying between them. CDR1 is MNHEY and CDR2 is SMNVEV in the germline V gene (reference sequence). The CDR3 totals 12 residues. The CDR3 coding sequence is TGTGCCAGCAGAAGGGAGAATGAAAAACTGTTTTTT. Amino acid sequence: CASRRENEKLFF.

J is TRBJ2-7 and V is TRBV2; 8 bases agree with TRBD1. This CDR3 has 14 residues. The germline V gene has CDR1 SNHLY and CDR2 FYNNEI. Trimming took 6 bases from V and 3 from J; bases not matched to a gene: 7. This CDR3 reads CASRGGQALYEQYF. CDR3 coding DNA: TGTGCCAGCAGGGGGGGACAGGCCCTCTACGAGCAGTACTTC.

CDR3 sequence reads: CASSMDEGVDTEAFF. CDR3 bases: TGTGCCAGTAGTATGGACGAGGGGGTGGACACTGAAGCTTTCTTT. This sequence joins TRBV19 and TRBJ1-1; maybe TRBD1 (6 bases). V lost 3 bases and J 3 bases, leaving 14 bases between the germline ends. The CDR3 is 15 residues long. Looked up from germline, CDR1 is LNHDA and CDR2 is SQIVND (reference sequence).

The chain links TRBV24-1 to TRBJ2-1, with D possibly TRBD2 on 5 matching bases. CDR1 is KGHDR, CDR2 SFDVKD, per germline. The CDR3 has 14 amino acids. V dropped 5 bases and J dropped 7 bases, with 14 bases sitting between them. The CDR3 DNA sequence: TGTGCCACCAGTGGGCTAGCTCCGATTAATGAGCAGTTCTTC. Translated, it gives CATSGLAPINEQFF.

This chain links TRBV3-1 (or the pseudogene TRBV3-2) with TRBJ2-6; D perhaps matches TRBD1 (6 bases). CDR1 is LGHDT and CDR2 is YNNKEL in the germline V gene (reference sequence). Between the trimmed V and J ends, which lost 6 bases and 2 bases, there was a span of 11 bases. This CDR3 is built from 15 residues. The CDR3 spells CASRGEGAGANVLTF. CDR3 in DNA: TGTGCCAGCAGGGGCGAGGGGGCTGGGGCCAACGTCCTGACTTTC.

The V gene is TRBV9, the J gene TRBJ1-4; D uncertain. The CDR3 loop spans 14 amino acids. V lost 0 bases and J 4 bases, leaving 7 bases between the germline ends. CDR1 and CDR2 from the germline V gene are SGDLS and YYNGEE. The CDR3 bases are TGTGCCAGCAGCGTAGGGGGAGGTAATGAAAAACTGTTTTTT. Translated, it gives CASSVGGGNEKLFF.

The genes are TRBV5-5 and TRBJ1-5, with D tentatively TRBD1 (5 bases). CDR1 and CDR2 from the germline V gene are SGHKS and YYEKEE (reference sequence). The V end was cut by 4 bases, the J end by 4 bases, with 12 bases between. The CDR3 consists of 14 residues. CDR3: CASSGDSSNQPQHF. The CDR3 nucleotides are TGTGCCAGCAGCGGAGACAGCTCTAATCAGCCCCAGCATTTT.

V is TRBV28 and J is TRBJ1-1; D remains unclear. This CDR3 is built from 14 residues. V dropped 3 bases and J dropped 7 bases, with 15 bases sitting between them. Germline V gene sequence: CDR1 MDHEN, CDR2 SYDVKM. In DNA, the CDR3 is TGTGCCAGCAGTTTGGGTAGGTGGGGAGTTGAAGCTTTCTTT. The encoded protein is CASSLGRWGVEAFF.

CDR3 protein: CASSPGTGTNQPQHF. The CDR3 region has the DNA TGTGCCAGCTCACCAGGGACAGGGACCAATCAGCCCCAGCATTTT. This chain links TRBV18 with TRBJ1-5, with 9 nucleotides matching TRBD1. V was clipped by 2 bases and J by 3 bases; unmatched bases: 2. Germline lookup yields CDR1 KGHSH and CDR2 LQKENI. This CDR3 is built from 15 residues. The full variable domain, completed using reference TRBV18 and TRBJ1-5, is NAGVMQNPRHLVRRRGQEARLRCSPMKGHSHVYWYRQLPEEGLKFMVYLQKENIIDESGMPKERFSAEFPKEGPSILRIQQVVRGDSAAYFCASSPGTGTNQPQHFGDGTRLSIL.